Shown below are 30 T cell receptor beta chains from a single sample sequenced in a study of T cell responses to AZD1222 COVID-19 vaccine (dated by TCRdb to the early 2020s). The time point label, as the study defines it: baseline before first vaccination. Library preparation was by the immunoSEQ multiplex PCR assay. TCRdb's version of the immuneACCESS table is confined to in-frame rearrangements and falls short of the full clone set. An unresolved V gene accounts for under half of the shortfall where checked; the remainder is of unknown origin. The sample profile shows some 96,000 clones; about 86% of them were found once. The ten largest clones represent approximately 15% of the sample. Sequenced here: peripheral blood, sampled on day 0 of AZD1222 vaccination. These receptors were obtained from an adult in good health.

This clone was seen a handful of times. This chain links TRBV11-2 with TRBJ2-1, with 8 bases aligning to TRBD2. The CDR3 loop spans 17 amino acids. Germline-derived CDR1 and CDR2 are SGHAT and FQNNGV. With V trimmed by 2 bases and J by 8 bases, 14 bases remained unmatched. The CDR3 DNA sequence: TGTGCCAGCAGCTTAAGGACTAGCTTTACGGGACGGTATGAGCAGTTCTTC. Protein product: CASSLRTSFTGRYEQFF.

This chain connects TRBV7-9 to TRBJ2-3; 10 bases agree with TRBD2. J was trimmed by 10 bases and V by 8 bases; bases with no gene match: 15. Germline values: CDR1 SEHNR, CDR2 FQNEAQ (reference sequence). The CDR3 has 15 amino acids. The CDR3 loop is CASFLRSSGGQAQYF. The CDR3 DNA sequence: TGTGCCAGCTTCCTGAGATCTAGCGGGGGCCAGGCGCAGTATTTT.

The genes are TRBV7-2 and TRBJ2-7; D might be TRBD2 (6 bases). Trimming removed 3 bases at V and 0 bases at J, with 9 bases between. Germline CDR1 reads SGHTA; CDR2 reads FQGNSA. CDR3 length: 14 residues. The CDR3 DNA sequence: TGTGCCAGCAGCTTCTCGCGGGACTCCTACGAGCAGTACTTC. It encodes CASSFSRDSYEQYF.

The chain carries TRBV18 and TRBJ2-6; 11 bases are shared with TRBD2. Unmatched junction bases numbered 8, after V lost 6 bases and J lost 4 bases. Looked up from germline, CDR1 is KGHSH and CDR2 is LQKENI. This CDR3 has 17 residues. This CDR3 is CASSVLAGGSGANVLTF. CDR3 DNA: TGTGCCAGCTCGGTTCTAGCGGGAGGATCCGGGGCCAACGTCCTGACTTTC. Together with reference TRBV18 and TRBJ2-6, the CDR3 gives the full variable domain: NAGVMQNPRHLVRRRGQEARLRCSPMKGHSHVYWYRQLPEEGLKFMVYLQKENIIDESGMPKERFSAEFPKEGPSILRIQQVVRGDSAAYFCASSVLAGGSGANVLTFGAGSRLTVL.

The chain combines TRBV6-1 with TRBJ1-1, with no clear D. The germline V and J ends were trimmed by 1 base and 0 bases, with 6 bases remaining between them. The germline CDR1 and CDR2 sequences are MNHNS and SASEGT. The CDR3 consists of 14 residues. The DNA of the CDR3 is TGTGCCAGCAGTGAAGTCGTCATGAACACTGAAGCTTTCTTT. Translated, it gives CASSEVVMNTEAFF.

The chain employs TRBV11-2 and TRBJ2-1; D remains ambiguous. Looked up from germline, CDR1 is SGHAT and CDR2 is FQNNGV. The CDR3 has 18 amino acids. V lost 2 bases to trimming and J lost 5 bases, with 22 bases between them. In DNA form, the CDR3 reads TGTGCCAGCAGCTTAAGGCAACAGCGCATCATCAAAAACAATGAGCAGTTCTTC. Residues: CASSLRQQRIIKNNEQFF.

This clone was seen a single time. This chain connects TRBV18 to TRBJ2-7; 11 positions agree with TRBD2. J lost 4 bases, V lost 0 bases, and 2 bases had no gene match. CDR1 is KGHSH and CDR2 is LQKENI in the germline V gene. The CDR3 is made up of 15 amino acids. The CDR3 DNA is TGTGCCAGCTCACCACCTAGCGGGGGGGAGTACGAGCAGTACTTC. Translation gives CASSPPSGGEYEQYF.

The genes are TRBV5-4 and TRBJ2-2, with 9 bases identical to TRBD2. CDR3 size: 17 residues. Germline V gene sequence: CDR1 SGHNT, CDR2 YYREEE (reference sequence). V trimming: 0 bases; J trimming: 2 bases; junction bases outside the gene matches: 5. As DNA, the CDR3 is TGTGCCAGCAGCTTGGATCCTAGCGGGGCAAACACCGGGGAGCTGTTTTTT. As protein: CASSLDPSGANTGELFF.

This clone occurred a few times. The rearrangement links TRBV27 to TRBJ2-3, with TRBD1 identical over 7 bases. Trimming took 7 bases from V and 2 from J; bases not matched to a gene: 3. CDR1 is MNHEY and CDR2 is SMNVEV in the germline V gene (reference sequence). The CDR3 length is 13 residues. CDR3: CASTGQSTDTQYF. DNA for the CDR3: TGTGCCAGCACGGGACAGTCCACAGATACGCAGTATTTT.

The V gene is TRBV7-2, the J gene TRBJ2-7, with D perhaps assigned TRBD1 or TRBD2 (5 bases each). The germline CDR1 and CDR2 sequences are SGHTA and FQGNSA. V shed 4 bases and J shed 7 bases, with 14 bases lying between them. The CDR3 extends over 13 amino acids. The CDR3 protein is CASSSRDLQEQYF. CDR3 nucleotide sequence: TGTGCCAGCAGCTCCCGGGACCTTCAGGAGCAGTACTTC.

The CDR3 is CAWSRPGTRLTDTQYF. The CDR3 DNA follows: TGTGCCTGGAGTCGGCCCGGGACTAGATTAACAGATACGCAGTATTTT. V and J are TRBV30 and TRBJ2-3; 8 bases agree with TRBD2. This CDR3 has 16 amino acids. V lost 2 bases and J lost 3; bases outside the gene matches: 10. Germline CDR1 and CDR2: GTSNPN and SVGIG (reference sequence).

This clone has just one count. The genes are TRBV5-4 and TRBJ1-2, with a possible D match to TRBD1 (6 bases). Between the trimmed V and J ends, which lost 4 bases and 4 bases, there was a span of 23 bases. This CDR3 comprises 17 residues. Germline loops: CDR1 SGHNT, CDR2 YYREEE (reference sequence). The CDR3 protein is CASSPTDRTDSRYGYTF. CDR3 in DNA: TGTGCCAGCAGCCCCACTGACAGGACGGATTCTCGCTATGGCTACACCTTC.

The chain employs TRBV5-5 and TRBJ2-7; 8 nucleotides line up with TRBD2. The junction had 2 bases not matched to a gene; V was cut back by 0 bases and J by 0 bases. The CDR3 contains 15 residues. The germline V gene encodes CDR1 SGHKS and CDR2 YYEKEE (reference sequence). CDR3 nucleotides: TGTGCCAGCAGCTTGGGACTAGCGAACTCCTACGAGCAGTACTTC. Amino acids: CASSLGLANSYEQYF.

In DNA, the CDR3 is TGTGCCAGCAGTTATGGGGCGCGGGGCACAGATACGCAGTATTTT. Its translation: CASSYGARGTDTQYF. V gene TRBV6-5 combines with J gene TRBJ2-3; D might be TRBD1 or TRBD2, each matching 5 bases. The CDR3 spans 15 residues. V dropped 3 bases and J dropped 1 base, with 11 bases sitting between them. The germline CDR1 and CDR2 sequences are MNHEY and SVGAGI.

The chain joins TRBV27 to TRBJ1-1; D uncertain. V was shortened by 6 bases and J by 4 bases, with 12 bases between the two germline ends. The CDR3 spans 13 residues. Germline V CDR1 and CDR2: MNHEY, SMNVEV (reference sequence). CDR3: CASRALGGTEAFF. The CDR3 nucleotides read TGTGCCAGCAGAGCCCTGGGAGGCACTGAAGCTTTCTTT.

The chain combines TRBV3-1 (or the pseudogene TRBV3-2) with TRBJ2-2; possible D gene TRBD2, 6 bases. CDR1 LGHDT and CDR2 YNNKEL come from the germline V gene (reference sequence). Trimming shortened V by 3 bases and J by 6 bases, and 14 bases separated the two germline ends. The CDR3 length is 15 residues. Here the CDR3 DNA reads TGTGCCAGCAGCCAGGGACTCACAGAGGCCGGGGAGCTGTTTTTT. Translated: CASSQGLTEAGELFF.

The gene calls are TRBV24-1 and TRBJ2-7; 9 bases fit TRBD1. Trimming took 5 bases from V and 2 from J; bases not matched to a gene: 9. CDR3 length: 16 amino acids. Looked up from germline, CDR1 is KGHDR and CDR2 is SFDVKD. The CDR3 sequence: CATSGHPGTGTYEQYF. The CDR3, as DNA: TGTGCCACCAGTGGCCATCCCGGGACAGGGACCTACGAGCAGTACTTC.

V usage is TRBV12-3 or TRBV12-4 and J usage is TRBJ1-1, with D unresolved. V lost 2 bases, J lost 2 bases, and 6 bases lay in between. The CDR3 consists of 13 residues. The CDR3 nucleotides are TGTGCCAGCAGTTTACGGGATAACACTGAAGCTTTCTTT. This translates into CASSLRDNTEAFF.

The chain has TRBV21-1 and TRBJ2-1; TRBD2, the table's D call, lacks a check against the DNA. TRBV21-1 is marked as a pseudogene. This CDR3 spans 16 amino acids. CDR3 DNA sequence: TGTGCCAGCAGCAAAGAGAAGCGGGGAGCAGACAATGAGCAGTTCTTC. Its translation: CASSKEKRGADNEQFF.

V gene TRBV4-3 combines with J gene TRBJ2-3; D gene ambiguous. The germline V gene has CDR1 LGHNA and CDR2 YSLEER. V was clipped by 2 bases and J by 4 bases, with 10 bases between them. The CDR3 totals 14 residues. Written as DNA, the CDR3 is TGCGCCAGCAGCCAACTCTCCGGCGCAGATACGCAGTATTTT. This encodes CASSQLSGADTQYF.

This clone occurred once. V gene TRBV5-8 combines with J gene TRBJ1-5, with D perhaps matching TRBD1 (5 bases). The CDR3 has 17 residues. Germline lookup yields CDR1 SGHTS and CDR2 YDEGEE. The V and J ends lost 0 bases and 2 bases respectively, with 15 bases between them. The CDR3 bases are TGTGCCAGCAGCTTGGGCCGGAGGGGATCCGGCAATCAGCCCCAGCATTTT. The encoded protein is CASSLGRRGSGNQPQHF.

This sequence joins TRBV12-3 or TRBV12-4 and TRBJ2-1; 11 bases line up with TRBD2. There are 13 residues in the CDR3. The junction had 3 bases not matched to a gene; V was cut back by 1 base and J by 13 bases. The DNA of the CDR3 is TGTGCCAGCAGTTTAGGACTAGCGGGGCATCAGTTCTTC. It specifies CASSLGLAGHQFF.

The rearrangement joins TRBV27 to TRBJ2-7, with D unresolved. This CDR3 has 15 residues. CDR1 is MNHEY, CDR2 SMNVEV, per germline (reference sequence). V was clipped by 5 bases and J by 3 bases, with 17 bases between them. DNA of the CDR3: TGTGCCAGCAGTCTCCAGGTAGGCAGGCTCTACGAGCAGTACTTC. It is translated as CASSLQVGRLYEQYF.

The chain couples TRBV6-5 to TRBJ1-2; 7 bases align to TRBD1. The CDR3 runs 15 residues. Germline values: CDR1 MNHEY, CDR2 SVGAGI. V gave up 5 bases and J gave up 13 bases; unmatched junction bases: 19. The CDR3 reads CASSPGQMIALIVTF. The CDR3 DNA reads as TGTGCCAGCAGTCCGGGACAGATGATAGCCCTAATAGTCACCTTC.

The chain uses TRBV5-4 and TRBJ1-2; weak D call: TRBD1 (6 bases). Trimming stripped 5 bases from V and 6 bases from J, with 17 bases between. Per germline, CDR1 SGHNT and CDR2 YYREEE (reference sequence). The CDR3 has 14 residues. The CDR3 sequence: CASRRGGPNDGYTF. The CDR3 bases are TGTGCCAGCAGGAGGGGGGGCCCAAATGATGGCTACACCTTC.

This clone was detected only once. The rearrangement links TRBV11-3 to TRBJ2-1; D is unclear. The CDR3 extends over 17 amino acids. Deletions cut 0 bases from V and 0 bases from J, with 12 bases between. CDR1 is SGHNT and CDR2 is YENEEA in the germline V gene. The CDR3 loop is CASSLDRALSSYNEQFF. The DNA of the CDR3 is TGTGCCAGCAGCTTAGACCGAGCGCTGAGCTCCTACAATGAGCAGTTCTTC.

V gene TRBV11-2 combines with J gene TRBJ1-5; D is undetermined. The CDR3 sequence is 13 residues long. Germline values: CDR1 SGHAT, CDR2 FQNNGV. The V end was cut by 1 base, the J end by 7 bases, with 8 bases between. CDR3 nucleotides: TGTGCCAGCAGCTTAGTTGGGCAGCAGCCCCAGCATTTT. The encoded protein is CASSLVGQQPQHF.

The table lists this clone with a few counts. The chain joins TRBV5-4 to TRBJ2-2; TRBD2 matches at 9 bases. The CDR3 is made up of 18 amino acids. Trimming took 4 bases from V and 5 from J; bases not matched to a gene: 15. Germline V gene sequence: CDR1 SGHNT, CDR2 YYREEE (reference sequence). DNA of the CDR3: TGTGCCAGCAGCCAGATATCCGGGACTAGCTTACTGACCGGGGAGCTGTTTTTT. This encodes CASSQISGTSLLTGELFF.

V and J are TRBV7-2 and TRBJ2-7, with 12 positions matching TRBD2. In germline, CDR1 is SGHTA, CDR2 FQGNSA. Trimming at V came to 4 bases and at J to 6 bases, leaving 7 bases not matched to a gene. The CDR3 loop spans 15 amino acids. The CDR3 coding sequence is TGTGCCAGCAGCTCGTCCGGACTAGCGGGGTTCGAGCAGTACTTC. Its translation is CASSSSGLAGFEQYF.

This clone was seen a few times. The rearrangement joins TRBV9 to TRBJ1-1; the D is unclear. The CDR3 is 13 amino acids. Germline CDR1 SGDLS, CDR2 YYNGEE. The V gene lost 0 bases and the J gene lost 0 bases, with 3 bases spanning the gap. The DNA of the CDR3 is TGTGCCAGCAGCGTAGACGTGAACACTGAAGCTTTCTTT. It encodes CASSVDVNTEAFF.